The rows below give T cell receptor beta chains drawn from one sample of a study of T cell repertoires in cytomegalovirus infection. TCRdb recomputed calls from the reads with MiXCR, one row per CDR3 protein. In the table there are hundreds of thousands of distinct CDR3 sequences, roughly 15% of which are singletons. The sample comprised PBMCs. The receptors were sampled from a human donor in good health (CMV status not recorded). Some clones in this sample may be carry-over from other donors' samples. CDR3s include the opening cysteine and the closing phenylalanine or tryptophan. A D gene is named only where the DNA matches it firmly. Clone size appears in some rows only: once, few, many, or a class for an expanded clone.

J	D	V	size	DNA	CDR3
TRBJ1-4	NA	TRBV7-2	many	TGTGCCAGCAGCTTAGGTGGGGCGCAGATCGCTGAAAAACTGTTTTTT	CASSLGGAQIAEKLFF
TRBJ2-7	TRBD1	TRBV18	many	TGTGCCAGCTCACCAAATCCCGGGACAGGGTTGTACGAGCAGTACTTC	CASSPNPGTGLYEQYF
TRBJ1-4	TRBD1	TRBV4-3	NA	TGCGCCAGCAGCCAAGAAGGGACAGTCTTAAATGAAAAACTGTTTTTT	CASSQEGTVLNEKLFF
TRBJ2-1	NA	TRBV7-9	few	TGTGCCAGCAGCGATGAAAATGAGCAGTTCTTC	CASSDENEQFF
TRBJ1-5	NA	TRBV4-3	NA	TGCGCCAGCAGCCAAGACAGGTTAAGACAGCCCCAGCATTTT	CASSQDRLRQPQHF
TRBJ2-1	TRBD2	TRBV4-3	few	TGCGCCAGCAGCCAAGATATAGCGGGGGCCGCCTACAATGAGCAGTTCTTC	CASSQDIAGAAYNEQFF
TRBJ2-1	TRBD2	TRBV6-2/TRBV6-3	few	TGTGCCAGCAGTTACCGTCTCCAGCGGGGTTTCTACAATGAGCAGTTCTTC	CASSYRLQRGFYNEQFF
TRBJ2-6	NA	TRBV3-1	NA	TGTGCCAGCAGCCCCTTATCGACGTCTGGGGCCAACGTCCTGACTTTC	CASSPLSTSGANVLTF
TRBJ1-5	TRBD1	TRBV6-1	many	TGTGCCAGCAGTGTCCAGGGGGCTGGCCAGCCCCAGCATTTT	CASSVQGAGQPQHF
TRBJ1-2	NA	TRBV28	NA	TGTGCCAGCAGTACGAACACGTTGCAAGATGGCTGCACCTTC	CASSTNTLQDGCTF
TRBJ1-4	NA	TRBV12-3/TRBV12-4	many	TGTGCCAGCAGTTTCTTCCCACAGGGTCTATCCTTT	CASSFFPQGLSF
TRBJ2-7	NA	TRBV7-9	many	TGTGCCAGCACAACGACGTACGGGGCAAGCGAGCAGTACTTC	CASTTTYGASEQYF
TRBJ1-1	NA	TRBV6-1	few	TGTGCCACAGCAAGAGGGGGCACTGAAGCTTTCTTT	CATARGGTEAFF
TRBJ1-3	NA	TRBV4-1	many	TGCGCCAGCAGCCATGATACAGGGTTGGGCCGGCAGGGATCTGGAAACACCATATATTTT	CASSHDTGLGRQGSGNTIYF
TRBJ2-1	TRBD2	TRBV12-3/TRBV12-4	NA	TGTGCCAGCAGTTTACCCGGGACTAGGTCCTCTGAGCAGTTCTTC	CASSLPGTRSSEQFF
TRBJ1-5	TRBD1	TRBV11-1	few	TGTGCCAGCAGCCAGACAGGGGGTAATCAGCCCCAGCATTTT	CASSQTGGNQPQHF
TRBJ1-3	TRBD1	TRBV5-1	once	TGCGCCAGCAGCTTGTTGACAGGGGCTGGAAACACCATATATTTT	CASSLLTGAGNTIYF
TRBJ2-2	NA	TRBV4-2	NA	TGTGCCAGCAGCCAAGATGGGCAGGCCGGGGAGCTGTTTTTT	CASSQDGQAGELFF
TRBJ1-6	NA	TRBV6-5	many	TGTGCCAGCAGTATCGGACAGAAATATAATTCACCCCTCCACTTT	CASSIGQKYNSPLHF
TRBJ2-3	NA	TRBV20-1	NA	TGCAGTGCTCCCCACGTGGGCCCAGATACGCAGTATTTT	CSAPHVGPDTQYF
TRBJ2-3	NA	TRBV6-2/TRBV6-3	NA	TGTGCCAGCAGTTTTCTAGCAGATACGCAGTATTTT	CASSFLADTQYF
TRBJ2-7	NA	TRBV7-8	once	TGTGTCAGCAGCTTAGCCGGGTGGGTGAGCTCCTACGAGCGGTACTTC	CVSSLAGWVSSYERYF
TRBJ2-1	TRBD2	TRBV12-3/TRBV12-4	NA	TGTGCCAGCAGGGACGGCGGGGGAGACAATGAGCAGTTCTTC	CASRDGGGDNEQFF
TRBJ2-5	NA	TRBV11-3	NA	TGTGCCAGCAGTTACGGGCCACGGGAGACCCAGTACTTC	CASSYGPRETQYF
TRBJ2-3	TRBD2	TRBV4-2	few	TGTGCCAGCAGCCAAAGACTAGCGGGGACAGATACGCAGTATTTT	CASSQRLAGTDTQYF
TRBJ2-1	NA	TRBV28	NA	TGTGCCAGCAGTAGTGGGACTCCGCCGGAGCAGTTCTTC	CASSSGTPPEQFF
TRBJ1-2	TRBD1	TRBV28	few	TGTGCCAGCAGTTTAAGAACATCTCAGGGGGCCAAAGGCTACACCTTC	CASSLRTSQGAKGYTF
TRBJ1-6	NA	TRBV6-6	NA	TGTGCCAGCAGCCGGGATGATAATTCACCCCTCCACTTT	CASSRDDNSPLHF
TRBJ2-7	TRBD1	TRBV7-2	NA	TGTGCCAGCAGCTCGAAAGAGACAGGGATCTACGAGCAGTACTTC	CASSSKETGIYEQYF
TRBJ1-5	NA	TRBV12-3/TRBV12-4	NA	TGTGCCAGCAGTTCGGGACCGACCTTGCAGCCCCAGCATTTT	CASSSGPTLQPQHF
TRBJ1-1	NA	TRBV15	few	TGTGCCACCAGCAGGGACCGACAGATGAACACTGAAGCTTTCTTT	CATSRDRQMNTEAFF
TRBJ2-2	NA	TRBV7-8	many	TGTGCCAGCAGCTCCCACGGGACACCCACCGGGGAGCTGTTTTTT	CASSSHGTPTGELFF
TRBJ2-7	NA	TRBV20-1	few	TGCAGTGCACAGACACTAGGGAACTACGAGCAGTACTTC	CSAQTLGNYEQYF
TRBJ1-1	TRBD1	TRBV7-2	many	TGTGCCAGCAGCTCAAGCCGGGACAGGGTGCTTCGCACTGAAGCTTTCTTT	CASSSSRDRVLRTEAFF
TRBJ1-1	NA	TRBV2	NA	TGTGCCAGCAGTGTAGTAGACACTGAAGCTTTCTTT	CASSVVDTEAFF
TRBJ2-1	TRBD2	TRBV7-8	NA	TGTGCCAGCAGCATTAGGGGGACTAGCGGGCGCAATGAGCAGTTCTTC	CASSIRGTSGRNEQFF
TRBJ1-2	TRBD1	TRBV7-2	few	TGTGCCAGCAGCCTAGAGAGGACAGGGACTGGCTATGGCTACACCTTC	CASSLERTGTGYGYTF
TRBJ2-7	NA	TRBV9	few	TGTGCCAGCAGCGTAGGGGGGATAGGCTACGAGCAGTACTTC	CASSVGGIGYEQYF
TRBJ2-7	NA	TRBV6-1	many	TGTGCCAGCAGTTGGGGAGGCTCTTCCTACGAGCAGTACTTC	CASSWGGSSYEQYF
TRBJ2-7	NA	TRBV4-3	few	TGCGCCAGCAGCCAAGATTTCGGGTTATTCGAGCAGTACTTC	CASSQDFGLFEQYF
TRBJ1-1	NA	TRBV10-3	many	TGTGCCATCAGCCTCGGTACGCGGACAGAAATGAACACTGAAGCTTTCTTT	CAISLGTRTEMNTEAFF
TRBJ1-1	TRBD1	TRBV5-5	NA	TGTGCCAGCAGCCCCGGGGACAGGGAAGCCACTGAAGCTTTCTTT	CASSPGDREATEAFF
TRBJ2-3	TRBD2	TRBV7-6	many	TGTGCCAGCAGCCTAGCGGGACCCACAGATACGCAGTATTTT	CASSLAGPTDTQYF
TRBJ1-5	NA	TRBV4-2	NA	TGTGCCAGCAGCCAAGATTGGTCCGGGAGCAATCAGCCCCAGCATTTT	CASSQDWSGSNQPQHF
TRBJ1-1	NA	TRBV20-1	NA	TGCAGTGCTAGAAAGGCGGGCTTGAACACTGAAGCTTTCTTT	CSARKAGLNTEAFF
TRBJ2-1	TRBD2	TRBV12-3/TRBV12-4	many	TGTGCCAGCAGTTTTGGGGGGGACAATGAGCAGTTCTTC	CASSFGGDNEQFF
TRBJ2-1	NA	TRBV28	many	TGTGCCAGCAACTCCGCACAGACCAGCTCCTACAATGAGCAGTTCTTC	CASNSAQTSSYNEQFF
TRBJ1-5	TRBD1	TRBV20-1	NA	TGCAGTGCTACCACTCTTAGGACAGGGTCGGGTCAGCCCCAGCATTTT	CSATTLRTGSGQPQHF
TRBJ1-1	NA	TRBV20-1	many	TGCAGTGCTCCTCCTCCAGGGGCCTTGGGCACTGAAGCTTTCTTT	CSAPPPGALGTEAFF
TRBJ2-7	NA	TRBV6-2/TRBV6-3	many	TGTGCCAGCAGTTACTCGTCCTCAGGCTACGAGCAGTACTTC	CASSYSSSGYEQYF
TRBJ2-5	NA	TRBV6-5	NA	TGTGCCAGCACCTCGTCGGGGGAGACCCAGTACTTC	CASTSSGETQYF